The clone carrying this T cell receptor beta chain came up many times. What it binds is unknown. This sample was taken from a study of CD8 T cells in ankylosing spondylitis. Study results and limitations: In the blood and synovial fluid of reactive arthritis, some motif variants had been previously reported. A TCR beta motif made of several highly homologous variants seemed typical of ankylosing spondylitis blood. Within peripheral blood, clones linked to disease were CD8+ and relatively rare.

Construction of TCR beta libraries was performed using quantitative 5'-RACE with molecular barcodes. TCRdb re-called the 5' RACE reads with MiXCR, one entry per CDR3 protein. The data hold about 100,000 distinct CDR3 sequences, with about 9% observed a single time. The CDR3 has 14 residues. Germline assignment: CDR1 LGHDT and CDR2 YNNKEL (reference sequence). The germline V and J ends were trimmed by 4 bases and 6 bases, with 14 bases remaining between them. The TCR comes from a male donor with ankylosing spondylitis or in good health (not recorded which). Sequencing input: blood, either unsorted or a sorted T cell fraction (not recorded which). The chain carries TRBV3-1 and TRBJ2-3; D is unclear. CDR3 residues: CASSPRPTSDTQYF. The CDR3 DNA follows: TGTGCCAGCAGCCCCAGACCGACCAGTGATACGCAGTATTTT.